The T cell receptor beta chain described here comes from a study of blood T cell repertoires in COVID-19. Whole-study context: Samples taken during acute and convalescent COVID-19 were collected in the United States, Italy and Spain.

Patients from Seattle were sampled longitudinally, starting during active infection. The length of the CDR3 is 15 residues. Germline lookup yields CDR1 WSHSY and CDR2 SAAADI. Trimming removed 5 bases from V and 0 bases from J; junction bases left unmatched: 4. In the authors' methods: Estimated nucleated cell counts came from reference gene primer amplification. Produced via immunoSEQ multiplex PCR; TCRdb's table is partial and in-frame only. The V and J calls and the clone size are those of that table, but D and trimming were determined from the DNA. The sample lists about 90,000 clones, roughly 90% occurring once. This clone was observed a handful of times.

The sequence was collected from a man aged 50-60 years with COVID-19, enrolled during active disease. The chain links TRBV10-2 to TRBJ2-5, with 9 bases lining up with TRBD2. Sequencing was done on a sample of peripheral blood. The CDR3 loop reads CASSLAGWDQETQYF. CDR3 sequence (DNA): TGCGCCAGCAGTCTAGCGGGGTGGGACCAAGAGACCCAGTACTTC.